This T cell receptor (beta chain) is from a study of CD8+ T cells in alopecia areata. A note on this clone: Its specificity is not known.

The CDR3 loop spans 14 amino acids. V dropped 7 bases and J dropped 6 bases, with 21 bases sitting between them. Germline V gene lookup returns CDR1 GTSNPN and CDR2 SVGIG (reference sequence). RNA was extracted and reverse transcribed into cDNA as the sequencing template. Clones were read by immunoSEQ multiplex PCR, and TCRdb kept only the in-frame ones, dropping some. This table holds about 120,000 clones, roughly 68% found once. Study-level results: Although TCR sharing was seen in mice, sharing across patients was less clear, possibly for HLA-related reasons. Higher clonality and more expanded CD8+ clones appeared in lesional than normal scalp.

Sequenced material: CD4+ T cells sorted from blood. This chain links TRBV30 with TRBJ1-1, with D possibly TRBD1 on 5 matching bases. This clonotype was obtained from a human donor in good health. CDR3 region: CALTPHRTPAEAFF. DNA for the CDR3: TGTGCCTTAACCCCCCACAGGACCCCAGCTGAAGCTTTCTTT.